This entry lists 26 T cell receptor beta chains sequenced from one sample in a study of T cell repertoires in cytomegalovirus infection. Using its own MiXCR run on the reads, TCRdb lists one record per CDR3 protein. This repertoire shows over 250,000 distinct CDR3 sequences, roughly 25% found once; its top ten account for approximately 15%. Specimen: PBMCs. The receptors stem from a human donor in good health (CMV status not recorded). Some clones in this sample may be carry-over from other donors' samples.

Only a few counts were recorded for this clonotype. This rearrangement joins TRBV6-5 to TRBJ1-4, with TRBD1 matching over 8 bases. The CDR3 totals 16 residues. In germline, CDR1 is MNHEY, CDR2 SVGAGI. Losses at the gene ends were 2 bases for V and 4 bases for J; bases not matched to a gene: 6. CDR3 nucleotide sequence: TGTGCCAGCAGTTACGGGACAGGCATTGGTAATGAAAAACTGTTTTTT. As protein: CASSYGTGIGNEKLFF.

The chain joins TRBV20-1 to TRBJ1-5, with D perhaps TRBD1 (6 bases). Germline CDR1 DFQATT, CDR2 SNEGSKA (reference sequence). The germline V and J ends were trimmed by 4 bases and 5 bases, with 9 bases remaining between them. This CDR3 is 12 amino acids long. The chain's CDR3 is CSAKQGDQPQHF. For the CDR3, the DNA is TGCAGTGCTAAACAGGGAGATCAGCCCCAGCATTTT.

This clonotype was observed a few times. The chain combines TRBV6-2 or TRBV6-3 with TRBJ1-2; D possibly corresponds to TRBD1 (6 bases). The CDR3 has 16 amino acids. Germline loops: CDR1 MNHEY, CDR2 SVGEGT. V was shortened by 7 bases and J by 5 bases, with 23 bases between the two germline ends. This chain's CDR3 is CASIQRQGRGRYGYTF. CDR3 sequence (DNA): TGTGCCAGCATCCAACGCCAAGGACGGGGGCGATATGGCTACACCTTC.

The table lists this clonotype with many counts. The chain joins TRBV7-2 to TRBJ1-1; D unclear. V shed 3 bases and J shed 1 base, with 6 bases lying between them. Germline CDR1 reads SGHTA; CDR2 reads FQGNSA. CDR3 length: 13 amino acids. This CDR3 is CASSFQENTEAFF. CDR3 DNA: TGTGCCAGCAGCTTTCAGGAGAACACTGAAGCTTTCTTT.

This clonotype was counted a single time. The J gene is TRBJ2-2, the V gene TRBV12-3 or TRBV12-4, with D possibly TRBD1 on 5 matching bases. Trimming shortened V by 3 bases and J by 5 bases, and 10 bases separated the two germline ends. This CDR3 is 14 amino acids long. The CDR3 loop is CASSFQGWTGELFF. CDR3 bases: TGTGCCAGCAGTTTCCAGGGATGGACCGGGGAGCTGTTTTTT.

This rearrangement joins TRBV7-2 to TRBJ1-2; tentatively, D is TRBD1 (6 bases). V gave up 2 bases and J gave up 6 bases, with 10 bases separating them. The CDR3 is 13 amino acids. CDR1 and CDR2 from the germline V gene are SGHTA and FQGNSA. The CDR3 is CASSLRGVHGYTF. The CDR3 DNA is TGTGCCAGCAGCTTAAGGGGGGTCCATGGCTACACCTTC.

At least ten counts were recorded for this clonotype. The rearrangement uses TRBV7-2 and TRBJ2-7; D possibly corresponds to TRBD1 (6 bases). Germline V lookup: CDR1 SGHTA, CDR2 FQGNSA. This CDR3 is built from 14 residues. Trimming removed 2 bases from V and 0 bases from J, with 8 bases in between. CDR3 sequence: CASSLLGHSYEQYF. CDR3 nucleotides: TGTGCCAGCAGCTTATTGGGACACTCCTACGAGCAGTACTTC.

V gene TRBV7-2 combines with J gene TRBJ2-3; D possibly matches TRBD1 or TRBD2 (6 bases each). Germline V gene sequence: CDR1 SGHTA, CDR2 FQGNSA. V was shortened by 4 bases and J by 2 bases, with 19 bases between the two germline ends. The length of the CDR3 is 17 residues. The CDR3 region has the DNA TGTGCCAGCAGCTCCCCCGGCGGGACACCCTACACAGATACGCAGTATTTT. Protein: CASSSPGGTPYTDTQYF.

Concerning this clonotype itself: Germline and junction disagree at one end, which may indicate a read error. The chain carries TRBV6-2 or TRBV6-3 and TRBJ2-1; D not resolved. Germline CDR1 reads MNHEY; CDR2 reads SVGEGT. CDR3 length: 14 amino acids. The chain's CDR3 is CASSNPGPRNEQSF. The CDR3 DNA sequence: TGTGCCAGCAGCAATCCGGGTCCGCGGAATGAGCAGTCCTTC.

CDR3 region: CASSLALRAYNEQFF. Written as DNA, the CDR3 is TGTGCCAGCAGCTTAGCCCTGCGGGCCTACAATGAGCAGTTCTTC. The rearrangement links TRBV7-2 to TRBJ2-1, with D perhaps matching TRBD2 (5 bases). Trimming left V 0 bases short and J 2 bases short, with 8 bases between. Germline V gene sequence: CDR1 SGHTA, CDR2 FQGNSA. The CDR3 covers 15 residues. The full variable domain, rest sourced from reference TRBV7-2 and TRBJ2-1, is GAGVSQSPSNKVTEKGKDVELRCDPISGHTALYWYRQSLGQGLEFLIYFQGNSAPDKSGLPSDRFSAERTGGSVSTLTIQRTQQEDSAVYLCASSLALRAYNEQFFGPGTRLTVL.

The chain links TRBV5-1 to TRBJ2-5; 9 bases map to TRBD2. CDR1 SGHRS and CDR2 YFSETQ come from the germline V gene. The CDR3 covers 16 residues. The junction had 8 bases not matched to a gene; V was cut back by 4 bases and J by 1 base. The CDR3: CASSRRVAGAQETQYF. Here the CDR3 DNA reads TGCGCCAGCAGCCGTCGTGTAGCGGGGGCCCAAGAGACCCAGTACTTC.

This clonotype was recorded many times. The chain carries TRBV7-9 and TRBJ2-1; maybe TRBD1 (6 bases). The CDR3 spans 16 residues. The germline gives CDR1 SEHNR, CDR2 FQNEAQ (reference sequence). Trimming removed 5 bases at V and 3 bases at J, with 17 bases between. This chain's CDR3 is CASSPRRRGGYNEQFF. The CDR3 nucleotides read TGTGCCAGCAGCCCTAGGCGCAGGGGTGGCTACAATGAGCAGTTCTTC.

V gene TRBV5-4 combines with J gene TRBJ2-3, with a tentative D call TRBD2 (5 bases). CDR1 SGHNT and CDR2 YYREEE come from the germline V gene (reference sequence). V shed 1 base and J shed 4 bases, with 10 bases lying between them. The CDR3 totals 14 residues. CDR3 protein: CASSLRGNSDTQYF. DNA of the CDR3: TGTGCCAGCAGCTTGAGAGGGAACTCAGATACGCAGTATTTT.

CDR3 in DNA: TGCAGTGGGGGGGGGCCAGAGACCCAGTACTTC. It codes for CSGGGPETQYF. The genes are TRBV29-1 and TRBJ2-5; D may be TRBD2 (7 bases). CDR3 length: 11 residues. From germline, CDR1 is SQVTM and CDR2 ANQGSEA.

This clonotype was observed many times. The chain is built from TRBV6-2 or TRBV6-3 and TRBJ1-5, with D hard to call. The CDR3 runs 15 residues. Trimming took 4 bases from V and 5 from J, leaving 15 bases between them. Germline V gene lookup returns CDR1 MNHEY and CDR2 SVGEGT. This CDR3 reads CASSSRTVRYQPQHF. The CDR3 DNA reads TGTGCCAGCAGTTCCCGGACGGTTCGATATCAGCCCCAGCATTTT.

This clonotype was counted between two and nine times. V usage is TRBV6-1 and J usage is TRBJ2-1; possibly TRBD2 for D (5 bases). The CDR3 covers 16 residues. Trimming shortened V by 4 bases and J by 6 bases, and 19 bases separated the two germline ends. The germline V gene encodes CDR1 MNHNS and CDR2 SASEGT. The CDR3 DNA reads TGTGCCAGCAGTGCCCTCGGGATCAACGGTATCAATGAGCAGTTCTTC. It specifies CASSALGINGINEQFF.

This clonotype was counted between two and nine times. J is TRBJ2-7 and V is TRBV28; 7 bases match TRBD2. CDR1 is MDHEN and CDR2 is SYDVKM in the germline V gene. The CDR3 spans 15 residues. Trimming removed 3 bases from V and 5 bases from J; junction bases left unmatched: 10. The CDR3 protein is CASSLAGLRSHEQYF. In DNA form, the CDR3 reads TGTGCCAGCAGTTTGGCGGGACTAAGGTCCCACGAGCAGTACTTC.

This sequence joins TRBV28 and TRBJ2-4; D unclear. V was pared by 4 bases and J by 10 bases, with 17 bases between. Germline V gives CDR1 MDHEN, CDR2 SYDVKM. The CDR3 has 14 residues. The CDR3 coding sequence is TGTGCCAGCAGTTATATCGTGGCGATGAGAATTCAGTACTTC. Amino acid sequence: CASSYIVAMRIQYF. Complete variable domain (other parts from reference TRBV28 and TRBJ2-4): DVKVTQSSRYLVKRTGEKVFLECVQDMDHENMFWYRQDPGLGLRLIYFSYDVKMKEKGDIPEGYSVSREKKERFSLILESASTNQTSMYLCASSYIVAMRIQYFGAGTRLSVL.

This clonotype was counted between two and nine times. This rearrangement joins TRBV6-6 to TRBJ2-7; D may be TRBD1 (7 bases). The CDR3 totals 14 residues. V was pared by 2 bases and J by 7 bases, with 15 bases between. Germline V gene sequence: CDR1 MNHNY, CDR2 SVGAGI (reference sequence). The CDR3 DNA follows: TGTGCCAGCAGTTACGACAGGGAGGTCCGGGAGCAGTACTTC. This codes for CASSYDREVREQYF.

The chain recombines TRBV20-1 with TRBJ1-1; tentatively, D is TRBD1 (5 bases). Germline CDR1 DFQATT, CDR2 SNEGSKA (reference sequence). Deletions cut 7 bases from V and 10 bases from J, with 16 bases between. The CDR3 sequence is 11 residues long. The CDR3 region is CSVVSIGGAFF. CDR3 nucleotides: TGCAGTGTTGTTTCCATTGGGGGAGCTTTCTTT.

This clonotype showed up just a few times. V gene TRBV29-1 combines with J gene TRBJ2-1; 9 bases are shared with TRBD1. Per the germline V gene, CDR1 is SQVTM and CDR2 is ANQGSEA. The CDR3 is 16 residues long. The V segment lost 6 bases and the J segment 5 bases; nucleotides outside the gene matches: 14. Written as DNA, the CDR3 is TGCAGCGTCCCGGGACAGGGAGAAGTATGGGACAATGAGCAGTTCTTC. Its translation: CSVPGQGEVWDNEQFF.

The chain links TRBV15 to TRBJ2-1; 14 nucleotides match TRBD2. The V gene's germline CDR1 is LNHNV and CDR2 YYDKDF (reference sequence). V was pared by 7 bases and J by 0 bases, with 8 bases of the junction left unmatched. The CDR3 runs 18 residues. The CDR3 nucleotides read TGTGCCACCAACATGGGACTAGCGGGAGTCAGCTCCTACAATGAGCAGTTCTTC. Residues: CATNMGLAGVSSYNEQFF.

This clonotype was seen a few times. The chain has TRBV9 and TRBJ2-1, with TRBD1 as a possible D gene (6 bases). Germline loops: CDR1 SGDLS, CDR2 YYNGEE. Trimming shortened V by 0 bases and J by 2 bases, and 6 bases separated the two germline ends. The CDR3 is made up of 14 amino acids. The CDR3 here is CASSVGDTYNEQFF. In nucleotides, the CDR3 is TGTGCCAGCAGCGTAGGGGACACCTACAATGAGCAGTTCTTC. Variable domain in full (rest from reference TRBV9 and TRBJ2-1): DSGVTQTPKHLITATGQRVTLRCSPRSGDLSVYWYQQSLDQGLQFLIQYYNGEERAKGNILERFSAQQFPDLHSELNLSSLELGDSALYFCASSVGDTYNEQFFGPGTRLTVL.

This clonotype has a single count. This chain joins TRBV6-5 and TRBJ2-2; D is unclear. Trimming left V 0 bases short and J 8 bases short, with 10 bases between. This CDR3 region has 14 residues. Looked up from germline, CDR1 is MNHEY and CDR2 is SVGAGI. This chain's CDR3 is CASSYSIFSGELFF. CDR3 bases: TGTGCCAGCAGTTACTCGATTTTCTCTGGGGAGCTGTTTTTT.

This clonotype was observed a few times. The chain uses TRBV7-9 and TRBJ2-3; D is unresolved. The V gene lost 5 bases and the J gene lost 2 bases, with 14 bases spanning the gap. Germline lookup yields CDR1 SEHNR and CDR2 FQNEAQ (reference sequence). The CDR3 spans 15 residues. CDR3 loop: CASSPPVGDTDTQYF. The CDR3 coding sequence is TGTGCCAGCAGCCCACCTGTCGGTGACACAGATACGCAGTATTTT. The variable domain in full, completed from reference TRBV7-9 and TRBJ2-3, reads DTGVSQNPRHKITKRGQNVTFRCDPISEHNRLYWYRQTLGQGPEFLTYFQNEAQLEKSRLLSDRFSAERPKGSFSTLEIQRTEQGDSAMYLCASSPPVGDTDTQYFGPGTRLTVL.

On this clonotype: One end of the junction does not line up with germline, which may come from a read error. The V call is TRBV7-7, the J call TRBJ2-7, with D possibly TRBD1 on 6 matching bases. Per germline, CDR1 SSHAT and CDR2 FNYEAQ (reference sequence). This CDR3 has 14 amino acids. The CDR3 nucleotides read TGTGCTAGCAGCCCTGGGACCCACAGGGAGGAGCAGTACTTC. Translating gives CASSPGTHREEQYF.